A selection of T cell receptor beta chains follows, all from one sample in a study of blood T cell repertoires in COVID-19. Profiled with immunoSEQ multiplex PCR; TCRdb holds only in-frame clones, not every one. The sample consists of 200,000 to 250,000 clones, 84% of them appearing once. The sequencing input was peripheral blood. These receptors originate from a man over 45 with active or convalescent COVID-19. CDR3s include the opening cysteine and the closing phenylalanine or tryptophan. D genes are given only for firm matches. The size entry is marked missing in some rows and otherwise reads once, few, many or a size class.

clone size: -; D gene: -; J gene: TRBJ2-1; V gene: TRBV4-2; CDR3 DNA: TGTGCCAGCAGCCAAGATCAGGGGTCCCCTTACAATGAGCAGTTCTTC; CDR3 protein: CASSQDQGSPYNEQFF
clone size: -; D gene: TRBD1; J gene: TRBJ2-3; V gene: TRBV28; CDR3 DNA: TGTGCCAGCAGTTCAACGGGACAGAGCACAGATACGCAGTATTTT; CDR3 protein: CASSSTGQSTDTQYF
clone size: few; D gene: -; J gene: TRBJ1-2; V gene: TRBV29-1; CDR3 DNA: TGCAGCGTTGAACTTAAGACAGAGAGGTTCGACTATGGCTACACCTTC; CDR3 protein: CSVELKTERFDYGYTF
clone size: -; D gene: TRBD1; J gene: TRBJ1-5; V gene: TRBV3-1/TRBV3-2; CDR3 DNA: TGTGCCAGCAGCCAGGAGACAGGGATCAATCAGCCCCAGCATTTT; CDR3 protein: CASSQETGINQPQHF
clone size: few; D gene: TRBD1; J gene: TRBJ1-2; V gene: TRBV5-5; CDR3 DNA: TGTGCCAGCAGCGGGGGGCGGGACAGGGTGATCGGCTACACCTTC; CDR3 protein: CASSGGRDRVIGYTF
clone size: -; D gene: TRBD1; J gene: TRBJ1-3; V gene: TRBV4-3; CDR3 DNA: TGCGCCAGCAGCCAAGATTGGGTTTCACAGGGGATCGGAAACACCATATATTTT; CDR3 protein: CASSQDWVSQGIGNTIYF
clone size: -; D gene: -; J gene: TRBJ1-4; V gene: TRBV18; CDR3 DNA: TGTGCCAGCTCACCCCGAAGTGCTGCAGGGGCTAATGAAAAACTGTTTTTT; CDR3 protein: CASSPRSAAGANEKLFF
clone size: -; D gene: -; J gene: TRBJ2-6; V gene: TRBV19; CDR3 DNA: TGTGCCAGTAGCCCCCCATCTTCTAGGGCCAACGTCCTGACTTTC; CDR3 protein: CASSPPSSRANVLTF
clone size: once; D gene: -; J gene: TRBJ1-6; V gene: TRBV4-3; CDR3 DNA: TGCGCCAGCAGTCTCCGGACTCGAGATTCACCCCTCCACTTT; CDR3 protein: CASSLRTRDSPLHF
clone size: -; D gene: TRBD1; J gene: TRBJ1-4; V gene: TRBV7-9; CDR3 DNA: TGTGCCAGCAGCCGACAGGGAATTAATGAAAAACTGTTTTTT; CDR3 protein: CASSRQGINEKLFF
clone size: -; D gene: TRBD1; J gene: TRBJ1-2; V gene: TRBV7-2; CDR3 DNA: TGTGCCAGCAGCTCTAGACAGGGCGTCAACGGTGGCTACACCTTC; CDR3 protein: CASSSRQGVNGGYTF
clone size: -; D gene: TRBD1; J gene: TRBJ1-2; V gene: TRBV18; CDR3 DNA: TGTGCCAGCTCACCTACAGGGGGCAAGGGCTACACCTTC; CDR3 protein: CASSPTGGKGYTF
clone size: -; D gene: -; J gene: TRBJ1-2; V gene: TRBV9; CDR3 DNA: TGTGCCACGACCCGGGACTTTAACTATGGCTACACCTTC; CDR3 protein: CATTRDFNYGYTF
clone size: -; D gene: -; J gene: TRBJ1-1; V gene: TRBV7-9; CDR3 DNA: TGTGCCAGCAGCAAGAAGACCCTCAGGGTCGGAACTGAAGCTTTCTTT; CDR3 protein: CASSKKTLRVGTEAFF
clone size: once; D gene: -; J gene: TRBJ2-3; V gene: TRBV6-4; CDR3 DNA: TGTGCCAGCAGTGCCCCTGCAGGTTTGGGGTATTTT; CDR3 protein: CASSAPAGLGYF
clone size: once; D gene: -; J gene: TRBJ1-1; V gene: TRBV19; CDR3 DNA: TGTGCCAGTAGTATAGGGCAGGGGAAGAACACTGAAGCTTTCTTT; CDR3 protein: CASSIGQGKNTEAFF
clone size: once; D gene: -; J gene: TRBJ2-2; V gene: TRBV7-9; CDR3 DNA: TGTGCCAGCAGCACGGGTTCCCCGAACACCGGGGAGCTGTTTTTT; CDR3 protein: CASSTGSPNTGELFF
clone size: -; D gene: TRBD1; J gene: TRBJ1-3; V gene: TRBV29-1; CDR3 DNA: TGCAGCGTTGTGGTACAGGGGGTCTCTGGAAACACCATATATTTT; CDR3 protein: CSVVVQGVSGNTIYF
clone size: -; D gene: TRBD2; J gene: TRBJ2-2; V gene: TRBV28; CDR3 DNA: TGTGCCAGCAGTTCGGCTAGCGGGGTGACCGGGGAGCTGTTTTTT; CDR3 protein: CASSSASGVTGELFF
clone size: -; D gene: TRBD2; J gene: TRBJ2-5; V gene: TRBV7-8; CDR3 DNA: TGTGCCAGCAGCTTAGATTTAGCGGGAGGGCTTGGGGAGACCCAGTACTTC; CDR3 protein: CASSLDLAGGLGETQYF
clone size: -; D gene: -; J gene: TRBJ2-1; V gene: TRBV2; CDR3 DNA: TGTGCCAGCAGTGAAGTGGGCCGTGAGCAGTTCTTC; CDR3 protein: CASSEVGREQFF
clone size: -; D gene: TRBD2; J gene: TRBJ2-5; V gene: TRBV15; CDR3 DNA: TGTGCCACCAGCAGAGGTGGAGCGGGAGTGGTAGAGACCCAGTACTTC; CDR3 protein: CATSRGGAGVVETQYF
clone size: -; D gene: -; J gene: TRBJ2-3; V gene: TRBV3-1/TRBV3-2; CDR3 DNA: TGTGCCAGCAGCCAAGGGGGTCAGGGGTTTACAGATACGCAGTATTTT; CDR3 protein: CASSQGGQGFTDTQYF
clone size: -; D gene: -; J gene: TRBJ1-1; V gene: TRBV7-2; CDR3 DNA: TGTGCCAGCAGCCAGCGGGCAGTTCACACTGAAGCTTTCTTT; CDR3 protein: CASSQRAVHTEAFF
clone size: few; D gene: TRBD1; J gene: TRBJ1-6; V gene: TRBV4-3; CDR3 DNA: TGCGCCAGCAGCCAAGGGAACAGGGGAGAATCACCCCTCCACTTT; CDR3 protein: CASSQGNRGESPLHF
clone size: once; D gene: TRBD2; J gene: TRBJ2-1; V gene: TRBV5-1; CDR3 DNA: TGCGCCAGCAGCTTGGGTATAGCGGGACTCAATGAGCAGTTCTTC; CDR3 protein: CASSLGIAGLNEQFF
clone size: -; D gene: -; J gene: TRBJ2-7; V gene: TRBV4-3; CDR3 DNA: TGCGCCAGCAGCCAAGAACGGAGTTCCTACGAGCAGTACTTC; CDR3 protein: CASSQERSSYEQYF
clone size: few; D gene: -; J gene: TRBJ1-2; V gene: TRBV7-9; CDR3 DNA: TGTGCCAGCAGCCCGGGTGTAGCGGGCTACACCTTC; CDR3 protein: CASSPGVAGYTF
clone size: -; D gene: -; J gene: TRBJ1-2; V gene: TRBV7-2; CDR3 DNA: TGTGCCAGCAGCTTGAGTCAAAACTATGGCTACACCTTC; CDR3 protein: CASSLSQNYGYTF
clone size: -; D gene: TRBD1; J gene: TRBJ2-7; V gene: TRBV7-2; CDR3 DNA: TGTGCCAGCAGCATCAGGGACAGTTCTTCCTACGAGCAGTACTTC; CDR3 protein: CASSIRDSSSYEQYF
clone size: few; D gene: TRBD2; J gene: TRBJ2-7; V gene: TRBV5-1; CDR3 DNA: TGCGCCAGCACGAACGGACTAGCGGGAGTTTACGAGCAGTACTTC; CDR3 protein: CASTNGLAGVYEQYF
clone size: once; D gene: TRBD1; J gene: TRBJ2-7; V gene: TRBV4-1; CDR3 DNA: TGCGCCAGCAGCCTTTGGACAGGGGGGTACGAGCAGTACTTC; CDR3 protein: CASSLWTGGYEQYF
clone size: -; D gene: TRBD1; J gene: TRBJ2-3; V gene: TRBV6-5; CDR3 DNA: TGTGCCAGCACTGGGACAGGGGCCGGAGATACGCAGTATTTT; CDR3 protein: CASTGTGAGDTQYF
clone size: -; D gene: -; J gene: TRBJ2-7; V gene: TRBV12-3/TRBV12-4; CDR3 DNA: TGTGCCAGCAGTCCGGACTACTCCTACGAGCAGTACTTC; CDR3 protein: CASSPDYSYEQYF
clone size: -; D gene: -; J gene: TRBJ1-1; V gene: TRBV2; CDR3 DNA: TGTGCCAGCAGTCACCAACAGGAGAGGAACACTGAAGCTTTCTTT; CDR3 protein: CASSHQQERNTEAFF
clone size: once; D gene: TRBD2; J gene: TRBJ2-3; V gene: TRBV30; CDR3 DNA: TGTGCCTGGAGAAGACTAGCGCCGAGCACAGATACGCAGTATTTT; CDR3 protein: CAWRRLAPSTDTQYF
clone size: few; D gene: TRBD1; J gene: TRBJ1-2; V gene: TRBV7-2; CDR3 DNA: TGTGCCAGCAGCTTGGCTGCAGGGGGCTGGGGGAGCACCTTC; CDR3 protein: CASSLAAGGWGSTF
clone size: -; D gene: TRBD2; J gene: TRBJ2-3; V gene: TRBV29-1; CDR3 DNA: TGCAGCGCCGGGACTAGCGGGGGGGGTAGCACAGATACGCAGTATTTT; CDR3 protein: CSAGTSGGGSTDTQYF
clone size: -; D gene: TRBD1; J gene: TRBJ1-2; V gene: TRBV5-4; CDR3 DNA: TGTGCCAGCAGCTCCCGACAGGGGGACTATGGCTACACCTTC; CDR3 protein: CASSSRQGDYGYTF
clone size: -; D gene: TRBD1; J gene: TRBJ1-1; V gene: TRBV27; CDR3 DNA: TGTGCCAGCAGTCCCTACAGGGGAATGAACACTGAAGCTTTCTTT; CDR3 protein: CASSPYRGMNTEAFF
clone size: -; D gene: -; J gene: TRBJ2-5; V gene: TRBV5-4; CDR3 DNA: TGTGCCAGCAGCTCAGGGGGGCAAGAGACCCAGTACTTC; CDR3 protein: CASSSGGQETQYF